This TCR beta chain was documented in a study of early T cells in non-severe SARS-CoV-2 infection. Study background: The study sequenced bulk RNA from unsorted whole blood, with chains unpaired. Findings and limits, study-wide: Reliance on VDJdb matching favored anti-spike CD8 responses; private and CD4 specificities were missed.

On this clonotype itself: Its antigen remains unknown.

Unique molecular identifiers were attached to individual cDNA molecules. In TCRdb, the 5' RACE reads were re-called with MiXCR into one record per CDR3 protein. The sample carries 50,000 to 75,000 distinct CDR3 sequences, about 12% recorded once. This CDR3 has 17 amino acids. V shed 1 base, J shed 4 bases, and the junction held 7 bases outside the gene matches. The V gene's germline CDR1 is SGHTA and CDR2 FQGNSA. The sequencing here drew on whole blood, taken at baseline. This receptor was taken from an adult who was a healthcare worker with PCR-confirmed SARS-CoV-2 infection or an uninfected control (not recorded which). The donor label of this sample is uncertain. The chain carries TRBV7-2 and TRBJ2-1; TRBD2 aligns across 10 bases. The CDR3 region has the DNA TGTGCCAGCAGCTTAGAGCCAGCGGGGGGGAGTTACAATGAGCAGTTCTTC. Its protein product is CASSLEPAGGSYNEQFF.